This T cell receptor (beta chain) was sequenced in a study of STAT3 mutations in large granular lymphocyte leukemia. Study-wide results and limits: Clonal expansion was inferred from other time points because no sample existed at each clone's first appearance. At least one immunodominant TCR beta clonotype appeared in every T-cell large granular lymphocyte leukemia patient. Treatment regimens differed across patients between samplings.

Generated by immunoSEQ multiplex PCR, the TCRdb table keeps only in-frame clones and is missing some. The sample gives roughly 35,000 clones, roughly 84% of which show up once; under 0.55% is in the top ten. V lost 3 bases and J 6 bases, leaving 11 bases between the germline ends. The CDR3 sequence is 13 residues long. Germline V gene sequence: CDR1 SGHAT, CDR2 FQNNGV. With regard to this clone: Its antigen is currently unknown.

The sequence came from a human donor with T large granular lymphocyte leukemia. Some clones in this sample may be carry-over from other donors' samples. The chain combines TRBV11-2 with TRBJ1-2; D gene uncertain. Sequencing input: PBMCs. CDR3 sequence (DNA): TGTGCCAGCAGCTTGGGTTTTAGGAATGGCTACACCTTC. Protein sequence: CASSLGFRNGYTF.